Listed here is a single TCR beta chain. Its specificity is unknown. Clones were sequenced by immunoSEQ multiplex PCR, and TCRdb holds only the in-frame ones, with some missing. The sample contains 2 million to 2.5 million clones, 93% of which appear only once. Healthy and HIV-negative, the adult donors had no recent acute infections or vaccinations. This specimen comes from a study of shared clonotypes between healthy human individuals. Study as a whole: Used for every donor were three CD4 naive, three CD4 memory, two CD8 naive and one CD8 memory plate.

Trimming pared 1 base from V and 3 bases from J, leaving 12 bases between. CDR3 size: 15 residues. In germline, CDR1 is LNHNV, CDR2 YYDKDF (reference sequence). Overall study findings and caveats: A generally larger estimated richness was seen in naive subsets than in memory subsets. The study sampled only blood, and tissue repertoires likely differ.

Sample: naive CD4+ T cells from PBMCs. Noted subset: CD45RA+ positively selected. This rearrangement joins TRBV15 to TRBJ1-2; the D is unclear. This receptor was identified in a man aged 18 to 29 in good health. Some clones in this sample may be carry-over from other donors' samples. The CDR3: CATSRAPWSDYGYTF. DNA for the CDR3: TGTGCCACCAGCAGAGCACCATGGTCGGACTATGGCTACACCTTC.